This is a list of T cell receptor beta chains from one sample in a study of cytomegalovirus exposure and HLA in healthy donors. Measured with immunoSEQ multiplex PCR; TCRdb has only the in-frame clones, and not every one. The sample yields approximately 110,000 clones, approximately 78% seen once. Sequenced material: PBMCs. The receptors come from a woman between 40 and 55 years old in good health and CMV-seropositive. Each CDR3 is given without its conserved first and last residue. A D gene is named only where the DNA matches it firmly.

CDR3: ASSLNPGSTDTQY; D: -; V: TRBV7-7
CDR3: ASSVAPGSYTQY; D: -; V: TRBV9
CDR3: SVYRQTYGYT; D: -; V: TRBV29-1
CDR3: ASSSRGGDTQY; D: -; V: TRBV5-4
CDR3: ASSLLNAGGTEAF; D: TRBD1; V: TRBV5-1
CDR3: ASSDSINSPTDTQY; D: -; V: TRBV6-4
CDR3: ASSPTGTGPYEQY; D: TRBD1; V: TRBV18
CDR3: ASRRDSNEQF; D: -; V: TRBV2
CDR3: ASSEPLGGRNEKLF; D: -; V: TRBV6-1
CDR3: ASSLAAGGVGTPEETQY; D: TRBD2; V: TRBV7-2
CDR3: ASSQDRTGVFSSGANVLT; D: -; V: TRBV4-3
CDR3: ASSPRVDTEAF; D: -; V: TRBV9
CDR3: ASSLNGDNSPLH; D: -; V: TRBV11-3
CDR3: ASSQSSGSYGYT; D: -; V: TRBV16
CDR3: ASSQEDMVGQPQH; D: -; V: TRBV4-3
CDR3: ASSPGQAGADTQY; D: TRBD1; V: TRBV7-2
CDR3: ASSLSIWARGYT; D: -; V: TRBV7-2
CDR3: ATSRGTGNNEKLF; D: TRBD1; V: TRBV15
CDR3: ATSREVGTGAEAF; D: TRBD1; V: TRBV15
CDR3: ASSPRGGLSYEQY; D: -; V: TRBV6-5
CDR3: ASSVNRDTEAF; D: -; V: TRBV2
CDR3: ASSEGTGDGEQY; D: TRBD1; V: TRBV9
CDR3: ASCKLRGLEAF; D: -; V: TRBV6-1
CDR3: ASSPGTGGTEAF; D: TRBD1; V: TRBV4-3
CDR3: ASSEHRGLSQISYEQY; D: TRBD1; V: TRBV6-1
CDR3: ASSEASTGVGELF; D: TRBD1; V: TRBV6-1
CDR3: ASSWQGEETQY; D: TRBD1; V: TRBV5-1
CDR3: ASGLVAETQY; D: -; V: TRBV12-5
CDR3: ASSIPGGETQY; D: TRBD1; V: TRBV19
CDR3: ASSIGDKLAKNIQY; D: -; V: TRBV19
CDR3: ATSREIYSNQPQH; D: -; V: TRBV15
CDR3: ASSLQGGGELF; D: -; V: TRBV7-2
CDR3: SGGQMNTEAF; D: -; V: TRBV29-1
CDR3: ASSLEVGGNTEAF; D: -; V: TRBV7-6
CDR3: ASSYSPRAGNTIY; D: -; V: TRBV6-5
CDR3: ASRQTSGGAGEQF; D: TRBD2; V: TRBV2
CDR3: ASSARGAGNTIY; D: TRBD1; V: TRBV9
CDR3: ASSVMEGVTEAF; D: -; V: TRBV9
CDR3: ASSGENTQY; D: -; V: TRBV9
CDR3: ASSLGTTGWNTEAF; D: -; V: TRBV7-9
CDR3: ASSVDKNTEAF; D: -; V: TRBV5-1
CDR3: ATEGPSTDTQY; D: -; V: TRBV15
CDR3: AISERVQGENYGYT; D: TRBD1; V: TRBV10-3